The T cell receptor beta chain described here comes from a study of blood T cell repertoires in COVID-19. Source study methods: Scientists estimated how many nucleated cells there were by amplifying reference gene primers. Data came from immunoSEQ multiplex PCR; TCRdb stores just in-frame clones and leaves some out. V and J calls and clone size are as listed in that table; D and trimming were resolved from the DNA. The sample gives roughly 300,000 clones, roughly 84% of which show up once; approximately 1% is in the top ten. The germline gives CDR1 WNHNN, CDR2 SYGVQD (reference sequence). The CDR3 runs 15 residues. V was cut by 7 bases and J by 3 bases, with 16 bases left in between.

Sequenced: PBMCs or T cells enriched from blood (not recorded which). V usage is TRBV10-1 and J usage is TRBJ1-5; D may be TRBD1 (5 bases). The TCR comes from a young woman who had recovered from COVID-19. The CDR3 loop is CASTQGAESNQPQHF. DNA of the CDR3: TGCGCCAGCACCCAAGGGGCAGAATCCAATCAGCCCCAGCATTTT.